Listed here is a single TCR beta chain. What it recognizes is unknown. This sample stems from a study of T cell responses to AZD1222 COVID-19 vaccine. Study conclusions and caveats: Targeting of unmutated variant regions was reportedly seen in nearly half of spike-specific TCRs. Spike-specific TCR breadth rose after two AZD1222 doses, and depth rose as well. Donors were chiefly white British, with a greater number of females, and clonal diversity was perhaps underestimated. Baseline seropositivity occurred in only a handful of AZD1222 recipients.

The assay was immunoSEQ multiplex PCR, and TCRdb's table has in-frame clones only and misses some. Here the sample spans over 120,000 clones, about 93% being singletons. The germline CDR1 and CDR2 sequences are LNHDA and SQIVND (reference sequence). V was clipped by 6 bases and J by 0 bases, with 12 bases between them. The CDR3 length is 16 residues. This clonotype was sampled from an adult in good health. V is TRBV19 and J is TRBJ2-6; D is uncertain. The sample here was peripheral blood, taken on day 0 of AZD1222 vaccination. CDR3 DNA: TGTGCCAGTAGGCAGCTAGTCCACTCTGGGGCCAACGTCCTGACTTTC. Residues: CASRQLVHSGANVLTF.